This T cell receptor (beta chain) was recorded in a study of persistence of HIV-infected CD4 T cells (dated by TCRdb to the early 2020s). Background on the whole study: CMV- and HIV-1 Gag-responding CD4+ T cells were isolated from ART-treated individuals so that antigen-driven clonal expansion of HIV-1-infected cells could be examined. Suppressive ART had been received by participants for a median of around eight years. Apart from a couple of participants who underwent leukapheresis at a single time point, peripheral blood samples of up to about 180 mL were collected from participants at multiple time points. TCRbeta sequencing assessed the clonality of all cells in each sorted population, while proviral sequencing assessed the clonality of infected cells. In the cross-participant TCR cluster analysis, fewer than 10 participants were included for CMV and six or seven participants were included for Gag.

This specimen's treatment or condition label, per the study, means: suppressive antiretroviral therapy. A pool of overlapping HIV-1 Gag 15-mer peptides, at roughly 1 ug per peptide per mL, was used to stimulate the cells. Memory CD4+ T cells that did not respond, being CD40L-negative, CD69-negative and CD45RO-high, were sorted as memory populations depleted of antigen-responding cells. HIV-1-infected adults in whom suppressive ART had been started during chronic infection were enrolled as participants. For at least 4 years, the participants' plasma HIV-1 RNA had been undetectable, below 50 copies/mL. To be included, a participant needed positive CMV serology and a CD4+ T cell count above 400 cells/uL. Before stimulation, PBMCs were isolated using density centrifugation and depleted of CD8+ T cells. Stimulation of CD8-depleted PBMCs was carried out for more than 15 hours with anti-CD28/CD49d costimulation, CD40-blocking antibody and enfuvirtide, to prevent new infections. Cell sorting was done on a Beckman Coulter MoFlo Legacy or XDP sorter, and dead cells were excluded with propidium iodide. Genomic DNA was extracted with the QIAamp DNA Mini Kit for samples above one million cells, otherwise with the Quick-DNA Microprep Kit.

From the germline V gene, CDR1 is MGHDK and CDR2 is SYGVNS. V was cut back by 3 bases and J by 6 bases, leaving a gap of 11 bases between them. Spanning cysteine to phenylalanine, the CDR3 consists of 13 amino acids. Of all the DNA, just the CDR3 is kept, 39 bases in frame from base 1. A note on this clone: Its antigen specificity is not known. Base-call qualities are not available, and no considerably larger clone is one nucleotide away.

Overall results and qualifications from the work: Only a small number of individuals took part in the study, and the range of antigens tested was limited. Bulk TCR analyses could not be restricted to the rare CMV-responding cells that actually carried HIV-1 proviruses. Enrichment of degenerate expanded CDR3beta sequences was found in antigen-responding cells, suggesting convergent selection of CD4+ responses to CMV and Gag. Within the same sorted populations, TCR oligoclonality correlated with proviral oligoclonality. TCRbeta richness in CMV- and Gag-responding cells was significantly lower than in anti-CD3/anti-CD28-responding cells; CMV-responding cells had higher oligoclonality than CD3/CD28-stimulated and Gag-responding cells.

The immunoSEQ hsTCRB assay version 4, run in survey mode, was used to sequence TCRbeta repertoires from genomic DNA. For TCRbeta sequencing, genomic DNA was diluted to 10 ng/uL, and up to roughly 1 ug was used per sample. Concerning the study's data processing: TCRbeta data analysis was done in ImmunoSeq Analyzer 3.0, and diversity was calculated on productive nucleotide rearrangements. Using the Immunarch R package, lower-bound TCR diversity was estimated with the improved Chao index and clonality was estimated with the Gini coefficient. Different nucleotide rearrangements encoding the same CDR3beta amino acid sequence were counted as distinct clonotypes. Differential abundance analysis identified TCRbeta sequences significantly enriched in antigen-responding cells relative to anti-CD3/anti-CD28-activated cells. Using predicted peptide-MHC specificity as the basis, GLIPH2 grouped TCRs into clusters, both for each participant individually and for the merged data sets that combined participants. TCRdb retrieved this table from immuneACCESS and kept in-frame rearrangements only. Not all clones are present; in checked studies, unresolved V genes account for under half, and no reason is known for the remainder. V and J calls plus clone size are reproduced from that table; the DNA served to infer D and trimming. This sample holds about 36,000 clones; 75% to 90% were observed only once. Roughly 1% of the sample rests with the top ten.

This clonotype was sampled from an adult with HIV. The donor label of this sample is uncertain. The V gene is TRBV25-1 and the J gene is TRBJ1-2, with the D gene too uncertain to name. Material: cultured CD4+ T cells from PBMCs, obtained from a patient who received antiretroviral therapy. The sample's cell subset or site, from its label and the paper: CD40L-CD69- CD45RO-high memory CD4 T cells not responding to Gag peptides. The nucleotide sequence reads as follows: TGTGCCAGCAGTGATACCGAGGCCCATGGCTACACCTTC. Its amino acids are CASSDTEAHGYTF.